This T cell receptor beta chain was identified in a study of blood T cell repertoires in COVID-19. About the study: The United States, Italy and Spain provided the acute and convalescent COVID-19 samples. The analysed material was cDNA or gDNA that came from T cells, B-cell-depleted T cells, or PBMCs.

Authors' methods: Estimated nucleated cell counts came from reference gene primer amplification. Sequencing used immunoSEQ multiplex PCR; TCRdb keeps in-frame clones, though not all of them. That table furnishes V, J and clone size, whereas the DNA furnished D and trimming. The sample lists under 150,000 clones; roughly 80% were seen once. Germline V CDR1 and CDR2: SGHTA, FQGNSA. CDR3 size: 15 residues. V was pared by 4 bases and J by 5 bases, with 3 bases of the junction left unmatched. Sequencing was carried out using peripheral blood. The chain uses TRBV7-2 and TRBJ2-3; 13 bases match TRBD2. The clonotype comes from a young man with acute or convalescent COVID-19. CDR3 region: CASSSGLAGEDTQYF. The CDR3 DNA follows: TGTGCCAGCAGCTCCGGACTAGCGGGGGAAGATACGCAGTATTTT.